These 5 T cell receptor beta chains were all obtained from the same sample, sequenced in a study of T cell changes during pregnancy in multiple sclerosis. Measured with immunoSEQ multiplex PCR; TCRdb has only the in-frame clones, and not every one. Among approximately 65,000 clones listed, 85% to 95% were seen once. Sequencing was performed on CD8+ T cells from peripheral blood mononuclear cells, taken in the third trimester of pregnancy. These receptors originate from a female donor in good health, enrolled as a control in a pregnancy study.

The J gene is TRBJ1-1, the V gene TRBV2, with D hard to call. The V gene lost 1 base and the J gene lost 3 bases, with 12 bases spanning the gap. CDR1 and CDR2 from the germline V gene are SNHLY and FYNNEI. CDR3 length: 15 residues. The CDR3 DNA is TGTGCCAGCAGTGAAGATGGACTGTGGGACACTGAAGCTTTCTTT. It encodes CASSEDGLWDTEAFF.

This chain links TRBV19 with TRBJ1-1; a possible D gene is TRBD1 (6 bases). Germline CDR1 LNHDA, CDR2 SQIVND (reference sequence). V was shortened by 5 bases and J by 4 bases, with 14 bases between the two germline ends. The CDR3 loop spans 14 amino acids. CDR3 loop: CASSARGGSTEAFF. The DNA of the CDR3 is TGTGCCAGTAGTGCTCGCGGGGGCAGCACTGAAGCTTTCTTT.

The chain recombines TRBV4-2 with TRBJ1-1; TRBD1 matches 8 bases. This CDR3 has 14 amino acids. J gave up 7 bases and V 0 bases, and 4 bases lay outside the gene matches. Germline values: CDR1 LGHNA, CDR2 YNFKEQ. The CDR3 loop is CASSQESQGDEAFF. The CDR3 DNA reads TGTGCCAGCAGCCAAGAGTCACAGGGGGATGAAGCTTTCTTT.

The chain carries TRBV4-1 and TRBJ1-3; D perhaps matches TRBD1 (6 bases). There are 21 residues in the CDR3. Deletions cut 0 bases from V and 0 bases from J, with 24 bases between. Germline values: CDR1 MGHRA, CDR2 YSYEKL. The DNA for the CDR3 is TGCGCCAGCAGCCAAGATACCCATTCCAGGGGTCCCCATGCCTCTGGAAACACCATATATTTT. Translation: CASSQDTHSRGPHASGNTIYF.

The chain combines TRBV7-6 with TRBJ2-3, with 7 bases identical to TRBD2. The V gene end was trimmed by 5 bases and the J gene end by 0 bases; junction bases not matched to a gene: 8. This CDR3 spans 16 amino acids. The germline CDR1 and CDR2 sequences are SGHVS and FNYEAQ. CDR3 bases: TGTGCCAGCAGCCCCTCAGCGGGGCTGAGCACAGATACGCAGTATTTT. Translating gives CASSPSAGLSTDTQYF. The full variable domain, completed using reference TRBV7-6 and TRBJ2-3, is GAGVSQSPRYKVTKRGQDVALRCDPISGHVSLYWYRQALGQGPEFLTYFNYEAQQDKSGLPNDRFSAERPEGSISTLTIQRTEQRDSAMYRCASSPSAGLSTDTQYFGPGTRLTVL.